This entry lists 25 T cell receptor beta chains sequenced from one sample in a study of T cells in Graves' hyperthyroidism and ophthalmopathy. RNA transcripts served as the template for amplifying TCR beta CDR3 regions. A first-round RT-PCR of the TCR CDR3 used the HTBI primer set. Each CDR3 protein is one row after TCRdb ran MiXCR on the multiplex PCR reads. Of approximately 300,000 distinct CDR3 sequences detected, about 15% appear once; the ten largest clones hold roughly 53%. Sample: blood. Every receptor here comes from a woman aged 55-75 years with Graves' ophthalmopathy.

The J gene is TRBJ2-6, the V gene TRBV27, with unresolved D. V lost 5 bases and J lost 0, with 2 bases in between. This CDR3 has 13 amino acids. In germline, CDR1 is MNHEY, CDR2 SMNVEV (reference sequence). For the CDR3, the DNA is TGTGCCAGCAGTCGCTCTGGGGCCAACGTCCTGACTTTC. It translates to CASSRSGANVLTF.

This clonotype was seen only a few times. V is TRBV20-1 and J is TRBJ2-2; 13 bases map to TRBD2. The germline gives CDR1 DFQATT, CDR2 SNEGSKA (reference sequence). The CDR3 is 17 residues long. V shed 6 bases, J shed 2 bases, and the junction held 9 bases outside the gene matches. The CDR3 region is CSARGLAGAGNTGELFF. The CDR3 DNA reads TGCAGTGCCCGCGGACTAGCGGGAGCAGGCAACACCGGGGAGCTGTTTTTT.

This sequence joins TRBV7-2 and TRBJ1-5; TRBD1 agrees at 7 bases. The germline gives CDR1 SGHTA, CDR2 FQGNSA. The CDR3 spans 17 residues. The V gene end was trimmed by 3 bases and the J gene end by 0 bases; junction bases not matched to a gene: 8. This CDR3 is CASSLTGPIDSNQPQHF. The CDR3 DNA is TGTGCCAGCAGCTTGACAGGGCCTATCGATAGCAATCAGCCCCAGCATTTT.

This clonotype was counted many times. The chain combines TRBV5-1 with TRBJ1-1; unclear D gene. The CDR3 runs 14 residues. Trimming shortened V by 1 base and J by 4 bases, and 11 bases separated the two germline ends. Germline CDR1 SGHRS, CDR2 YFSETQ. The CDR3 DNA is TGCGCCAGCAGCTTGACGAGTGTGACCACTGAAGCTTTCTTT. It is translated as CASSLTSVTTEAFF.

This clonotype has a count of ten or more. This chain links TRBV27 with TRBJ2-1; TRBD1 agrees at 8 bases. The germline gives CDR1 MNHEY, CDR2 SMNVEV (reference sequence). The CDR3 totals 15 residues. V dropped 4 bases and J dropped 6; count of bases not matched to a gene: 8. The CDR3 here is CASSSDRVFRNEQFF. The CDR3 bases are TGTGCCAGCAGTTCGGACAGGGTATTCCGCAATGAGCAGTTCTTC.

The genes are TRBV6-2 or TRBV6-3 and TRBJ2-2, with 8 bases lining up with TRBD1. J was trimmed by 4 bases and V by 8 bases; bases with no gene match: 3. The CDR3 extends over 13 amino acids. Looked up from germline, CDR1 is MNHEY and CDR2 is SVGEGT. CDR3 loop: CASDRGPTGELFF. CDR3 DNA: TGTGCCAGCGACAGGGGTCCCACCGGGGAGCTGTTTTTT.

Regarding this clonotype: A much larger clone differs by one base, so this may be a read error. This chain connects TRBV4-3 to TRBJ2-5; 11 bases agree with TRBD2. The length of the CDR3 is 15 residues. Germline lookup yields CDR1 LGHNA and CDR2 YSLEER. CDR3 DNA sequence: TGCGTCAGCAGCCAAGACACTAGCGGGAGTGAGACCCAGTACTTC. Protein product: CVSSQDTSGSETQYF.

The table lists this clonotype with many counts. The V and J genes are TRBV5-5 and TRBJ2-5, with D perhaps matching TRBD1 (7 bases). From germline, CDR1 is SGHKS and CDR2 YYEKEE (reference sequence). CDR3 length: 15 amino acids. The V end lost 2 bases, the J end lost 5 bases, and 16 bases lay between the germline ends. This CDR3 is CASSLGGGAGETQYF. As DNA, the CDR3 is TGTGCCAGCAGCTTAGGAGGGGGCGCGGGGGAGACCCAGTACTTC. The full variable domain, with the rest looked up from reference TRBV5-5 and TRBJ2-5, is DAGVTQSPTHLIKTRGQQVTLRCSPISGHKSVSWYQQVLGQGPQFIFQYYEKEERGRGNFPDRFSARQFPNYSSELNVNALLLGDSALYLCASSLGGGAGETQYFGPGTRLLVL.

This clonotype was detected many times. V is TRBV28 and J is TRBJ2-5; D may match TRBD1 or TRBD2 (5 bases each). The CDR3 covers 14 residues. Germline CDR1 is MDHEN and CDR2 is SYDVKM. The germline V and J ends were trimmed by 6 bases and 1 base, with 12 bases remaining between them. CDR3 amino acids: CASSRTGLQETQYF. The CDR3 DNA reads TGTGCCAGCAGCCGTACAGGACTCCAAGAGACCCAGTACTTC.

J is TRBJ2-3 and V is TRBV7-9; 7 positions match TRBD1. V shed 5 bases and J 4 bases; nucleotides not matched to a gene: 6. CDR1 is SEHNR and CDR2 is FQNEAQ in the germline V gene (reference sequence). This CDR3 is built from 14 residues. The CDR3 DNA reads as TGTGCCAGCAGCCCCGGGACAGCCTCAGATACGCAGTATTTT. This sequence encodes CASSPGTASDTQYF.

The chain recombines TRBV4-3 with TRBJ2-4; tentatively, D is TRBD1 (6 bases). Germline V gene data show CDR1 as LGHNA and CDR2 as YSLEER. The CDR3 totals 16 residues. V dropped 0 bases and J dropped 0 bases, with 9 bases sitting between them. The CDR3 protein is CASSQEAGVAKNIQYF. The CDR3 region has the DNA TGCGCCAGCAGCCAAGAGGCAGGGGTAGCCAAAAACATTCAGTACTTC.

This clonotype was recorded once. This may stem from a read error, because a much larger clone lies one nucleotide away. The rearrangement uses TRBV7-2 and TRBJ2-2, with a tentative D call TRBD2 (5 bases). Germline values: CDR1 SGHTA, CDR2 FQGNSA. The V end was cut by 2 bases, the J end by 1 base, with 11 bases between. There are 16 residues in the CDR3. The CDR3 DNA sequence: TGTGCCAGCAGCTTAATGAGGGCGGGGAACACCGGGGAGCTGTTTTTT. Protein sequence: CASSLMRAGNTGELFF.

This clonotype was counted once. V usage is TRBV7-2 and J usage is TRBJ2-1, with D perhaps assigned TRBD1 or TRBD2 (6 bases each). The CDR3 spans 14 residues. Trimming removed 7 bases from V and 6 bases from J, with 16 bases in between. Germline V lookup: CDR1 SGHTA, CDR2 FQGNSA. Written as DNA, the CDR3 is TGTGCCAGCACGCGAGGGGGGCCGGTCAATGAGCAGTTCTTC. Translating it yields CASTRGGPVNEQFF.

The chain combines TRBV18 with TRBJ1-3; D possibly corresponds to TRBD1 (5 bases). V was trimmed by 2 bases and J by 0 bases, leaving 14 bases between them. The CDR3 runs 17 residues. Per the germline V gene, CDR1 is KGHSH and CDR2 is LQKENI. The CDR3 coding sequence is TGTGCCAGCTCACCAAGGGAGGGGCCTCTCTCTGGAAACACCATATATTTT. Protein: CASSPREGPLSGNTIYF.

This clonotype was counted at least ten times. The V call is TRBV7-2, the J call TRBJ2-3, with a weak D call TRBD2 (6 bases). The CDR3 is 12 residues long. V lost 8 bases, J lost 6 bases, and 12 bases lay in between. Germline V gene sequence: CDR1 SGHTA, CDR2 FQGNSA. This chain's CDR3 is CASSNAGDTQYF. DNA for the CDR3: TGTGCCAGCTCTAACGCGGGGGATACGCAGTATTTT.

This clonotype has at least ten counts. The rearrangement joins TRBV4-3 to TRBJ1-2; D is ambiguous. Germline values: CDR1 LGHNA, CDR2 YSLEER. V shed 0 bases and J shed 9 bases, with 11 bases lying between them. CDR3 length: 13 amino acids. The CDR3 here is CASSQDKGGSYTF. In DNA form, the CDR3 reads TGCGCCAGCAGCCAAGACAAGGGTGGCAGCTACACCTTC.

This clonotype appeared many times. The chain joins TRBV28 to TRBJ2-5; TRBD1 might be the D (5 bases). The CDR3 sequence is 15 residues long. V was cut by 5 bases and J by 2 bases, with 15 bases left in between. CDR1 is MDHEN, CDR2 SYDVKM, per germline. DNA for the CDR3: TGTGCCAGCAGTCCGCATCAGGGAAATCAAGAGACCCAGTACTTC. Amino acid sequence: CASSPHQGNQETQYF.

This clonotype was recorded a few times. The CDR3 loop reads CASSLRARAGGTQYF. Here the CDR3 DNA reads TGTGCCAGCAGTTTAAGGGCCAGGGCGGGAGGTACGCAGTATTTT. The V call is TRBV12-3 or TRBV12-4, the J call TRBJ2-3; 8 nucleotides line up with TRBD2. Unmatched junction bases numbered 9, after V lost 2 bases and J lost 8 bases. This CDR3 comprises 15 residues.

This clonotype was detected ten times or more. The chain recombines TRBV5-1 with TRBJ2-1; 8 nucleotides agree with TRBD2. The CDR3 sequence is 15 residues long. Germline V gene sequence: CDR1 SGHRS, CDR2 YFSETQ. The V segment lost 1 base and the J segment 12 bases; nucleotides outside the gene matches: 12. In DNA form, the CDR3 reads TGCGCCAGCAGCTTGCCCCGGTCTGGCGGGAGGACGCAGTTCTTC. Its translation: CASSLPRSGGRTQFF.

This clonotype was found many times. This chain uses TRBV18 with TRBJ1-5; 10 positions agree with TRBD1. The CDR3 has 15 residues. The V segment lost 6 bases and the J segment 5 bases; nucleotides outside the gene matches: 7. Germline CDR1 is KGHSH and CDR2 is LQKENI. CDR3 sequence reads: CASSLTGGAHQPQHF. The CDR3 coding sequence is TGTGCCAGCTCGCTGACAGGGGGCGCCCATCAGCCCCAGCATTTT.

This clonotype has ten or more counts. The CDR3 loop is CASSLGDKNTEAFF. As DNA, the CDR3 is TGTGCCAGCAGTCTAGGGGATAAGAACACTGAAGCTTTCTTT. The chain recombines TRBV12-3 or TRBV12-4 with TRBJ1-1; a possible D gene is TRBD1 (5 bases). CDR3 size: 14 residues. Between the trimmed V and J ends, which lost 5 bases and 1 base, there was a span of 11 bases.

There are a few counts of this clonotype. The chain recombines TRBV27 with TRBJ1-2; TRBD1 matches 8 bases. CDR1 is MNHEY, CDR2 SMNVEV, per germline (reference sequence). V lost 5 bases, J lost 9 bases, and 11 bases stayed unmatched. The CDR3 loop spans 14 amino acids. CDR3 sequence: CASSTGQGEWSYTF. In DNA, the CDR3 is TGTGCCAGCAGTACCGGACAGGGAGAATGGAGCTACACCTTC.

This clonotype was found many times. The chain carries TRBV10-3 and TRBJ2-1; 11 bases map to TRBD2. J lost 7 bases, V lost 2 bases, and 10 bases had no gene match. CDR1 and CDR2 (germline): ENHRY, SYGVKD. The length of the CDR3 is 17 residues. In nucleotides, the CDR3 is TGTGCCATCAGTGAGCCCTCGGGGGCTAGCGGGGGGAATGAGCAGTTCTTC. Its translation is CAISEPSGASGGNEQFF.

This clonotype was counted ten times or more. The chain recombines TRBV20-1 with TRBJ2-3; possibly TRBD2 for D (6 bases). Germline CDR1 DFQATT, CDR2 SNEGSKA (reference sequence). This CDR3 has 15 amino acids. V lost 6 bases and J lost 2, with 18 bases in between. CDR3 in DNA: TGCAGTGCCCGAGGCCTAGCGAACCCCACAGATACGCAGTATTTT. Translating it yields CSARGLANPTDTQYF.

This clonotype occurred many times. The chain uses TRBV29-1 and TRBJ2-7; 10 bases agree with TRBD2. V shed 4 bases, J shed 4 bases, and the junction held 7 bases outside the gene matches. Germline assignment: CDR1 SQVTM and CDR2 ANQGSEA. This CDR3 comprises 14 residues. CDR3 sequence reads: CSVGGASGSYEQYF. In nucleotides, the CDR3 is TGCAGCGTTGGGGGGGCTAGCGGGAGTTACGAGCAGTACTTC.